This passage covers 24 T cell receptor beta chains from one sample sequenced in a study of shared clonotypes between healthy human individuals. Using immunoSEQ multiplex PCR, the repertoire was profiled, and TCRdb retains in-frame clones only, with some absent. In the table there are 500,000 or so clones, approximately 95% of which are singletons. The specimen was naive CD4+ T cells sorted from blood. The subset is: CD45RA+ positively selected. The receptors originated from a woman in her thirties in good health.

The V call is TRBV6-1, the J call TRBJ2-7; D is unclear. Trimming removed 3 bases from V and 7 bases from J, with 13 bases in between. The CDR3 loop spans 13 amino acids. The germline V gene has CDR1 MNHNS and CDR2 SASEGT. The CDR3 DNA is TGTGCCAGCAGTGATCTAGGTATGGGGGAGCAGTACTTC. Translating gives CASSDLGMGEQYF.

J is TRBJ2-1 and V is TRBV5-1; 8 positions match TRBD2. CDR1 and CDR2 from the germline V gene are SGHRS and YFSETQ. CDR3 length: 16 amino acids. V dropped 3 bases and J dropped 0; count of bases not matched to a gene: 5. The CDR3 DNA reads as TGCGCCAGCAGCTCACTAGCGGTGAGCTCCTACAATGAGCAGTTCTTC. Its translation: CASSSLAVSSYNEQFF. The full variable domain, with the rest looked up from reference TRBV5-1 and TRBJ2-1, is KAGVTQTPRYLIKTRGQQVTLSCSPISGHRSVSWYQQTPGQGLQFLFEYFSETQRNKGNFPGRFSGRQFSNSRSEMNVSTLELGDSALYLCASSSLAVSSYNEQFFGPGTRLTVL.

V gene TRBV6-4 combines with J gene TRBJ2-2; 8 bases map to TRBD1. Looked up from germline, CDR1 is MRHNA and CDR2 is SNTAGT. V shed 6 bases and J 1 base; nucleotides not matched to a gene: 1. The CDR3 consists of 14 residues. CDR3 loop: CASRGQGNTGELFF. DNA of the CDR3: TGTGCCAGCAGAGGACAGGGGAACACCGGGGAGCTGTTTTTT.

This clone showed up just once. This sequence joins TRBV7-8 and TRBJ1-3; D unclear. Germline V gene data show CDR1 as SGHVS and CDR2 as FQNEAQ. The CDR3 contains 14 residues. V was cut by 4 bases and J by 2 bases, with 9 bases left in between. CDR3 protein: CASSSRFAGNTIYF. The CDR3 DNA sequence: TGTGCCAGCAGCTCACGATTTGCTGGAAACACCATATATTTT.

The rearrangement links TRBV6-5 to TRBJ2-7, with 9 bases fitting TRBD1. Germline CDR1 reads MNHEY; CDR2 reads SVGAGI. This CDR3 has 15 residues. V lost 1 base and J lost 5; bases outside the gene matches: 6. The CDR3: CASSYLGQGYDEQYF. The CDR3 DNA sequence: TGTGCCAGCAGTTACTTAGGACAGGGGTATGACGAGCAGTACTTC.

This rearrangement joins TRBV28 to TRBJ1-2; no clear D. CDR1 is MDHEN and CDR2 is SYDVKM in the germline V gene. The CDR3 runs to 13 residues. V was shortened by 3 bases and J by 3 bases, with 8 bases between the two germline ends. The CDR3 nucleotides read TGTGCCAGCAGTTTCAACAGCTACTATGGCTACACCTTC. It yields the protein CASSFNSYYGYTF.

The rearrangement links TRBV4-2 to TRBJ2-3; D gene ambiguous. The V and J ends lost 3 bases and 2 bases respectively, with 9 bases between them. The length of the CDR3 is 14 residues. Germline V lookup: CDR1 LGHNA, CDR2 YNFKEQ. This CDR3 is CASSQGSSTDTQYF. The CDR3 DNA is TGTGCCAGCAGCCAGGGTTCGTCCACAGATACGCAGTATTTT.

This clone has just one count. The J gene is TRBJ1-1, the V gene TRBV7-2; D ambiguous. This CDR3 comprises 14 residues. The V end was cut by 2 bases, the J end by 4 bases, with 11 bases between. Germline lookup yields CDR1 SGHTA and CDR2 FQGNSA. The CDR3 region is CASSLFPGSTEAFF. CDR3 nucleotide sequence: TGTGCCAGCAGCTTATTTCCGGGGAGCACTGAAGCTTTCTTT.

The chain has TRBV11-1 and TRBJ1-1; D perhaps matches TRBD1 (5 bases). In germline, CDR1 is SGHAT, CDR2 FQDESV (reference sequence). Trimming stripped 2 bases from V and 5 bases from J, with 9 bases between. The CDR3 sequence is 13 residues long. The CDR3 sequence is CASSLQGGTEAFF. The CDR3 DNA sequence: TGTGCCAGCAGCTTACAGGGAGGAACTGAAGCTTTCTTT.

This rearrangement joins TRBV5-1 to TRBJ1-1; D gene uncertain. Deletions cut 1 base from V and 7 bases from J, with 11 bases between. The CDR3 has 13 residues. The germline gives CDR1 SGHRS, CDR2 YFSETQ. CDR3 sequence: CASSLNWDFEAFF. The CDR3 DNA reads TGCGCCAGCAGCTTGAATTGGGATTTTGAAGCTTTCTTT.

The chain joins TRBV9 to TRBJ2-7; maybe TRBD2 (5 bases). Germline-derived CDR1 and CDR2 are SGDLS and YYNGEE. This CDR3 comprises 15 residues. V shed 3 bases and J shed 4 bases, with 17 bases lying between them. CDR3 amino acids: CASSAEDFPEYEQYF. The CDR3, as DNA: TGTGCCAGCAGCGCCGAGGACTTCCCAGAGTACGAGCAGTACTTC.

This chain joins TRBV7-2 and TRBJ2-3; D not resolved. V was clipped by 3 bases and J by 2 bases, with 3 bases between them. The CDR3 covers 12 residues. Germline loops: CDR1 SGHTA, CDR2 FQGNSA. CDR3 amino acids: CASSFNTDTQYF. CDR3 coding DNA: TGTGCCAGCAGCTTTAACACAGATACGCAGTATTTT.

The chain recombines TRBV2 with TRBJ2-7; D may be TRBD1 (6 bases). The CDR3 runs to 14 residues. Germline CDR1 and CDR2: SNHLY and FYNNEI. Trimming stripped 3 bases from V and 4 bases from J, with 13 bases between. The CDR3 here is CASSDTWTEYEQYF. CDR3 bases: TGTGCCAGCAGTGACACCTGGACAGAATACGAGCAGTACTTC.

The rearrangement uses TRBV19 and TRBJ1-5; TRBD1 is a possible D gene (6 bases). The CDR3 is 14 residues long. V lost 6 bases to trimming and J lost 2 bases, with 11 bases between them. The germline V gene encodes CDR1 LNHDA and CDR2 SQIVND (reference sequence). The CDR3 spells CASRSRTGNQPQHF. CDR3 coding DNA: TGTGCCAGTAGGAGTAGGACAGGCAATCAGCCCCAGCATTTT.

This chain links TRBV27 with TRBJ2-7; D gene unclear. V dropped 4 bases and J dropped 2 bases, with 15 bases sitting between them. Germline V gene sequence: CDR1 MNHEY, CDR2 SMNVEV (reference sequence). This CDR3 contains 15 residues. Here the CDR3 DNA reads TGTGCCAGCAGTTCTTCCCGCGTGCAGACCTACGAGCAGTACTTC. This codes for CASSSSRVQTYEQYF.

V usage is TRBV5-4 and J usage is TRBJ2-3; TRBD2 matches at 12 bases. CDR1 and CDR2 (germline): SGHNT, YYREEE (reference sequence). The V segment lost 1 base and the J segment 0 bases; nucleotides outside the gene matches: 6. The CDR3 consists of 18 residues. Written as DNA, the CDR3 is TGTGCCAGCAGCTTGCTAGCGGGAGGGTCTGGGAGCACAGATACGCAGTATTTT. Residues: CASSLLAGGSGSTDTQYF. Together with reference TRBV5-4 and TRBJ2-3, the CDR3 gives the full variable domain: ETGVTQSPTHLIKTRGQQVTLRCSSQSGHNTVSWYQQALGQGPQFIFQYYREEENGRGNFPPRFSGLQFPNYSSELNVNALELDDSALYLCASSLLAGGSGSTDTQYFGPGTRLTVL.

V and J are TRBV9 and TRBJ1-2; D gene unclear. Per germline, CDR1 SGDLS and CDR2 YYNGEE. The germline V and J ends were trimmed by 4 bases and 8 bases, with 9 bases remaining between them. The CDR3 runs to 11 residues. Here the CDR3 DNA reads TGTGCCAGCAGCCGACTGGGGGGCTACACCTTC. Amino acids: CASSRLGGYTF.

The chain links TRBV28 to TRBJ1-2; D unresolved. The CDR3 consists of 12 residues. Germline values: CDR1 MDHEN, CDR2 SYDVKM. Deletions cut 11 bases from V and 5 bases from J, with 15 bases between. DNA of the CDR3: TGTGCCCATAAGTCAGATTCATATGGCTACACCTTC. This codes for CAHKSDSYGYTF.

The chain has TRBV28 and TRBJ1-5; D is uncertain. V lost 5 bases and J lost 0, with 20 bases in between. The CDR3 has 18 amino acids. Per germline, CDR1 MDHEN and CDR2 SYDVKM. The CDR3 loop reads CASSPPELGKDSNQPQHF. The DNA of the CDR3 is TGTGCCAGCAGTCCCCCTGAGTTAGGTAAGGATAGCAATCAGCCCCAGCATTTT.

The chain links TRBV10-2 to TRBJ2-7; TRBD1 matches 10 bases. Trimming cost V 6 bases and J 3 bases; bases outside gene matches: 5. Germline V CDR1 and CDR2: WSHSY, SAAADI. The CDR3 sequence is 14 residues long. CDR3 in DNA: TGCGCCAGCAGAGGGACAGGGGTTAGCTACGAGCAGTACTTC. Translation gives CASRGTGVSYEQYF.

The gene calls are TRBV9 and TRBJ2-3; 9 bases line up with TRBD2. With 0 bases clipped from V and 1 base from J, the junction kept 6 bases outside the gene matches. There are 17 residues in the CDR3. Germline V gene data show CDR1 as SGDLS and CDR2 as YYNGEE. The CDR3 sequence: CASSVVGLAGGTDTQYF. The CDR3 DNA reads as TGTGCCAGCAGCGTAGTGGGGTTAGCGGGAGGCACAGATACGCAGTATTTT.

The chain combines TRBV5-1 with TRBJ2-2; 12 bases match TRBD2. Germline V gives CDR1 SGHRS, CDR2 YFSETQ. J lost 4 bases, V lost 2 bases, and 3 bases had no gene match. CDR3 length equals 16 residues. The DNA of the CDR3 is TGCGCCAGCAGCTTTGGACTAGCGGGACGCACCGGGGAGCTGTTTTTT. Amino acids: CASSFGLAGRTGELFF.

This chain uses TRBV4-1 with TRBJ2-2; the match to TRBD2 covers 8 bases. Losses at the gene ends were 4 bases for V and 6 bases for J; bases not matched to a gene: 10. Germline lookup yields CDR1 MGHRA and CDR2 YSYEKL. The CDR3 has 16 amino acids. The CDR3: CASSREGGSGAGELFF. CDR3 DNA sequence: TGCGCCAGCAGCCGTGAGGGGGGTAGCGGGGCCGGGGAGCTGTTTTTT.

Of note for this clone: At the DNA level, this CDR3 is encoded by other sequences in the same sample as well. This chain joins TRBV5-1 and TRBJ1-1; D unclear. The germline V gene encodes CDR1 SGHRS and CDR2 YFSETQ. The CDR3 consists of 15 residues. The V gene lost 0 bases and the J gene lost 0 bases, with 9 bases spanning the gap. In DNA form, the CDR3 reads TGCGCCAGCAGCTTGGCGGCCGGGATGAACACTGAAGCTTTCTTT. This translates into CASSLAAGMNTEAFF.